What follows describes a single T cell receptor beta chain. The sample belongs to a study of blood T cell repertoires in COVID-19. In the study overall: Italy, Spain and the United States were the sources of the convalescent and acute COVID-19 samples. The analysed material was cDNA or gDNA that came from T cells, B-cell-depleted T cells, or PBMCs.

Original handling: Estimated nucleated cell counts came from reference gene primer amplification. The assay was immunoSEQ multiplex PCR, and TCRdb's table has in-frame clones only and misses some. D and trimming come from the DNA, and the V and J calls and clone size come from that table. The sample gives around 280,000 clones, 85% to 90% of which show up once; about 10% is in the top ten. Trimming removed 5 bases from V and 3 bases from J; junction bases left unmatched: 9. CDR1 is LNHDA and CDR2 is SQIVND in the germline V gene (reference sequence). The CDR3 is 17 residues long. Patients from Seattle were sampled longitudinally, starting during active infection.

The sample was peripheral blood. This clonotype originated in a woman in her 30s with COVID-19, enrolled during active disease. The gene calls are TRBV19 and TRBJ2-3; the match to TRBD2 covers 12 bases. The CDR3 here is CASSSRGLAGNTDTQYF. DNA for the CDR3: TGTGCCAGTAGTTCTAGAGGACTAGCGGGGAATACAGATACGCAGTATTTT.